The 10 T cell receptor beta chains below all came from one sample that was sequenced in a study of cytomegalovirus exposure and HLA in healthy donors. The PCR contained 60 Vbeta and 13 Jbeta primers. The assay was immunoSEQ multiplex PCR, and TCRdb's table has in-frame clones only and misses some. This sample's table has 150,000 to 200,000 clones. The sequencing sample was made of PBMCs. These receptors were taken from a woman aged 60-75 years in good health and CMV-seronegative.

This chain links TRBV7-9 with TRBJ2-5; D is perhaps TRBD1 (6 bases). The germline V gene encodes CDR1 SEHNR and CDR2 FQNEAQ (reference sequence). The CDR3 has 16 residues. Deletions cut 5 bases from V and 0 bases from J, with 16 bases between. CDR3 nucleotides: TGTGCCAGCAGCCCCCCTCCTAGGGGGTACCAAGAGACCCAGTACTTC. The encoded protein is CASSPPPRGYQETQYF.

V gene TRBV19 combines with J gene TRBJ2-3; 7 bases are a match to TRBD2. The CDR3 is 15 residues long. Per the germline V gene, CDR1 is LNHDA and CDR2 is SQIVND (reference sequence). The junction had 6 bases not matched to a gene; V was cut back by 2 bases and J by 4 bases. The CDR3 nucleotides are TGTGCCAGTAGTATACGCGGGAGTGGGTCAGATACGCAGTATTTT. Translating it yields CASSIRGSGSDTQYF.

The CDR3 sequence: CASSSLSRSGGHEQYF. The DNA of the CDR3 is TGTGCCAGCAGTTCCCTATCTCGGAGCGGCGGGCACGAGCAGTACTTC. The chain joins TRBV28 to TRBJ2-7; maybe TRBD2 (5 bases). The CDR3 contains 16 residues. CDR1 is MDHEN, CDR2 SYDVKM, per germline. Trimming took 4 bases from V and 5 from J, leaving 21 bases between them.

This chain links TRBV2 with TRBJ2-7; 7 nucleotides align to TRBD1. Germline assignment: CDR1 SNHLY and CDR2 FYNNEI. With V trimmed by 3 bases and J by 2 bases, 4 bases remained unmatched. This CDR3 is 14 amino acids long. The CDR3 loop is CASSDRDRAYEQYF. The DNA of the CDR3 is TGTGCCAGCAGTGATCGGGACAGAGCCTACGAGCAGTACTTC. Combining the CDR3 with reference TRBV2 and TRBJ2-7 gives the whole variable domain EPEVTQTPSHQVTQMGQEVILRCVPISNHLYFYWYRQILGQKVEFLVSFYNNEISEKSEIFDDQFSVERPDGSNFTLKIRSTKLEDSAMYFCASSDRDRAYEQYFGPGTRLTVT.

The J gene is TRBJ1-2, the V gene TRBV11-2; tentative D call: TRBD1 (6 bases). Between the trimmed V and J ends, which lost 2 bases and 5 bases, there was a span of 9 bases. The CDR3 runs 13 residues. Germline V gene lookup returns CDR1 SGHAT and CDR2 FQNNGV. The CDR3 DNA reads as TGTGCCAGCAGCTTAACAGGGCCGTATGGCTACACCTTC. Translation gives CASSLTGPYGYTF.

The chain links TRBV6-1 to TRBJ1-3, with 9 bases matching TRBD1. The germline CDR1 and CDR2 sequences are MNHNS and SASEGT. The CDR3 runs to 13 residues. The V segment lost 5 bases and the J segment 7 bases; nucleotides outside the gene matches: 3. CDR3 residues: CASSFDRGNTIYF. The CDR3 region has the DNA TGTGCCAGCAGTTTTGACAGGGGGAACACCATATATTTT.

This chain joins TRBV27 and TRBJ1-5; weak D call: TRBD1 (6 bases). The V end lost 5 bases, the J end lost 2 bases, and 16 bases lay between the germline ends. Germline V CDR1 and CDR2: MNHEY, SMNVEV (reference sequence). This CDR3 comprises 16 residues. The CDR3 DNA reads as TGTGCCAGCAGTCCGTCCTCAGGGGAGCGCAATCAGCCCCAGCATTTT. Translated, it gives CASSPSSGERNQPQHF.

The V gene is TRBV5-1, the J gene TRBJ1-1; maybe TRBD1 (5 bases). CDR1 is SGHRS and CDR2 is YFSETQ in the germline V gene. The V end was cut by 4 bases, the J end by 6 bases, with 13 bases between. There are 13 residues in the CDR3. CDR3 amino acids: CASSLNLGAEAFF. The CDR3, as DNA: TGCGCCAGCAGCCTCAACTTAGGGGCTGAAGCTTTCTTT.

The chain recombines TRBV27 with TRBJ2-7, with 7 bases that match TRBD2. Germline V CDR1 and CDR2: MNHEY, SMNVEV (reference sequence). Germline trimming cut 5 bases from V and 4 bases from J; bases unmatched to any gene: 11. The CDR3 loop spans 15 amino acids. The CDR3 nucleotides are TGTGCCAGCAGTACGCAACCGGGACTATTATACGAGCAGTACTTC. It codes for CASSTQPGLLYEQYF.

This chain uses TRBV9 with TRBJ2-2, with D maybe TRBD2 (6 bases). This CDR3 has 16 amino acids. V gave up 0 bases and J gave up 5 bases, with 14 bases separating them. Germline CDR1 is SGDLS and CDR2 is YYNGEE. CDR3: CASSVAPTGETGELFF. CDR3 sequence (DNA): TGTGCCAGCAGCGTAGCGCCGACGGGAGAGACCGGGGAGCTGTTTTTT.